The following is a TCR beta chain sequence with its context. The data belong to a study of cytomegalovirus exposure and HLA in healthy donors. The CDR3 has 15 residues. V trimming: 4 bases; J trimming: 10 bases; junction bases outside the gene matches: 14. The germline V gene encodes CDR1 SGHTA and CDR2 FQGNSA. Amplification used 60 Vbeta primers and 13 Jbeta primers. The assay was immunoSEQ multiplex PCR, and TCRdb's table has in-frame clones only and misses some. Here the sample spans 200,000 or so clones, 75% to 90% being singletons. This chain links TRBV7-2 with TRBJ1-2; 8 bases match TRBD1. This TCR came from a man in his forties in good health and CMV-seropositive. What was sequenced was PBMCs. The CDR3 protein is CASSSRRQGPSDYTF. DNA of the CDR3: TGTGCCAGCAGCTCGCGACGACAGGGGCCATCGGACTACACCTTC.